This T cell receptor beta chain is from a study of blood T cell repertoires in COVID-19. As for the study in general: Sites across the United States, Italy and Spain contributed samples from acute and convalescent COVID-19. From T cells, B-cell-depleted T cells, or PBMCs came the material, which was cDNA or gDNA.

This CDR3 has 16 residues. V trimming: 2 bases; J trimming: 5 bases; junction bases outside the gene matches: 5. Germline V lookup: CDR1 MNHNY, CDR2 SVGAGI (reference sequence). Per the original data handling: Quantification of nucleated cells was approximated via reference gene primer amplification. The repertoire was sequenced with immunoSEQ multiplex PCR; TCRdb's copy has only in-frame clones and lacks some. The DNA was the basis for D and trimming; V, J and clone size are from that table. This table holds about 270,000 clones, around 82% found once. Sequenced: peripheral blood. The TCR originated in a young woman with acute or convalescent COVID-19. The rearrangement uses TRBV6-6 and TRBJ1-6; 8 nucleotides agree with TRBD1. The CDR3 region is CASSYAAGGDNSPLHF. In DNA, the CDR3 is TGTGCCAGCAGTTACGCGGCAGGGGGCGATAATTCACCCCTCCACTTT.